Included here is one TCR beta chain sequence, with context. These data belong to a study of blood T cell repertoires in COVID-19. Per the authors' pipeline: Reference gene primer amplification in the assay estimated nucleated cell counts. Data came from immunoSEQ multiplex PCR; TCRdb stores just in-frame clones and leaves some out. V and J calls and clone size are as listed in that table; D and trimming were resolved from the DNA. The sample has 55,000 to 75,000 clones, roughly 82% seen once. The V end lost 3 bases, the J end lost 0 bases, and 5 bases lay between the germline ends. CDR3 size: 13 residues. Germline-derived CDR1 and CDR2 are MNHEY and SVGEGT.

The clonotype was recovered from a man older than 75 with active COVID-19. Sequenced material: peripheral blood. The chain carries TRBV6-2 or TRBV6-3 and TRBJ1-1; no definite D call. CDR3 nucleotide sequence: TGTGCCAGCAGTTATTATATGAACACTGAAGCTTTCTTT. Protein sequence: CASSYYMNTEAFF.